One and the same sample provided the 8 T cell receptor beta chains below, sequenced in a study of blood T cell repertoires in COVID-19. Here immunoSEQ multiplex PCR was the method, and the copy in TCRdb shows in-frame clones only, minus some. The profile shows 200,000 or so clones, about 90% of them singletons. Source material: peripheral blood. All receptors derive from a woman aged 60-70 years with acute or convalescent COVID-19.

The chain combines TRBV19 with TRBJ1-6, with 7 positions matching TRBD1. Trimming at V came to 6 bases and at J to 7 bases, leaving 9 bases not matched to a gene. Germline lookup yields CDR1 LNHDA and CDR2 SQIVND (reference sequence). There are 15 residues in the CDR3. The CDR3 spells CASRKDRAGNSPLHF. DNA of the CDR3: TGTGCCAGTAGAAAAGACAGGGCGGGCAATTCACCCCTCCACTTT.

The genes are TRBV5-1 and TRBJ2-7; 8 bases match TRBD1. Germline-derived CDR1 and CDR2 are SGHRS and YFSETQ. V lost 0 bases and J lost 6; bases outside the gene matches: 8. CDR3 length: 15 residues. The CDR3 DNA is TGCGCCAGCAGCTTGGTGCGGACAGGGACCGGCGAGCAGTACTTC. Translation: CASSLVRTGTGEQYF.

V gene TRBV28 combines with J gene TRBJ1-2; the D gene is possibly TRBD1 (5 bases). The CDR3 has 17 amino acids. V lost 7 bases and J 4 bases, leaving 25 bases between the germline ends. Germline V CDR1 and CDR2: MDHEN, SYDVKM. The CDR3 DNA reads TGTGCCAGCACCTCGGGGCAGCGGGGCCTTCACTTCTATGGCTACACCTTC. As protein: CASTSGQRGLHFYGYTF.

This rearrangement joins TRBV4-2 to TRBJ1-4, with D maybe TRBD1 (5 bases). Germline V CDR1 and CDR2: LGHNA, YNFKEQ. The length of the CDR3 is 16 residues. With 0 bases removed from V and 5 bases from J, the gap between germline ends came to 13 bases. The CDR3 DNA sequence: TGTGCCAGCAGCCAAGATCTCAGGGCTCAGAATGAAAAACTGTTTTTT. Translating gives CASSQDLRAQNEKLFF.

V gene TRBV7-6 combines with J gene TRBJ2-2; maybe TRBD2 (5 bases). Germline V gene data show CDR1 as SGHVS and CDR2 as FNYEAQ. The length of the CDR3 is 14 residues. Trimming removed 3 bases from V and 7 bases from J, with 12 bases in between. The CDR3, as DNA: TGTGCCAGCAGCTTGGTAGGGAGTGTCGGGGAGCTGTTTTTT. It encodes CASSLVGSVGELFF.

This chain uses TRBV7-6 with TRBJ1-5; TRBD1 agrees at 8 bases. CDR3 length: 17 residues. CDR1 SGHVS and CDR2 FNYEAQ come from the germline V gene. Trimming removed 2 bases from V and 1 base from J; junction bases left unmatched: 7. This CDR3 reads CASSLRGGQASNQPQHF. Here the CDR3 DNA reads TGTGCCAGCAGCTTAAGGGGGGGACAGGCCAGCAATCAGCCCCAGCATTTT.

This rearrangement joins TRBV7-9 to TRBJ1-5; TRBD1 aligns across 11 bases. Germline V gene sequence: CDR1 SEHNR, CDR2 FQNEAQ (reference sequence). The CDR3 totals 15 residues. The V and J ends lost 5 bases and 5 bases, in that order; junction bases with no gene match: 5. CDR3 region: CASSRTGGPDQPQHF. CDR3 nucleotides: TGTGCCAGCAGCCGGACAGGGGGCCCCGATCAGCCCCAGCATTTT.

The chain employs TRBV20-1 and TRBJ1-5; D gene ambiguous. CDR1 and CDR2 from the germline V gene are DFQATT and SNEGSKA (reference sequence). The CDR3 contains 13 residues. V shed 3 bases and J shed 3 bases, with 9 bases lying between them. The CDR3 loop reads CSASREINQPQHF. The DNA of the CDR3 is TGCAGTGCTAGTAGGGAGATCAATCAGCCCCAGCATTTT.